These T cell receptor beta chains were read from a single sample in a study of PD-1 blockade in classical Hodgkin lymphoma. Profiling relied on immunoSEQ multiplex PCR, and the TCRdb table lists in-frame clones only, not all of them. The sample lists more than 25,000 clones, 70% to 90% occurring once. The specimen sequenced was CD4+ T cells from blood. These receptor sequences come from a human donor with classical Hodgkin lymphoma. CDR3s include the opening cysteine and the closing phenylalanine or tryptophan. Each record gives: D gene, clone size, V gene, J gene, CDR3 DNA, CDR3 protein. D genes are given only for firm matches. Expanded clones get a size class; other rows say once, few or many, or leave the size out.

d_gene: NA; abundance: few; v_gene: TRBV9; j_gene: TRBJ2-2; CDR3nt: TGTGCCAGCAGCGAGGGACTCCCGAACACCGGGGAGCTGTTTTTT; CDR3aa: CASSEGLPNTGELFF
d_gene: TRBD1; abundance: NA; v_gene: TRBV7-2; j_gene: TRBJ2-5; CDR3nt: TGTGCCAGCAGCCCGGCCGGGACAGGGGGGGGGACCCAGTACTTC; CDR3aa: CASSPAGTGGGTQYF
d_gene: TRBD2; abundance: NA; v_gene: TRBV4-3; j_gene: TRBJ2-7; CDR3nt: TGCGCCAGCAGCCAATTACTAGCGGTCGGGGGCGAGCAGTACTTC; CDR3aa: CASSQLLAVGGEQYF
d_gene: NA; abundance: NA; v_gene: TRBV4-1; j_gene: TRBJ1-2; CDR3nt: TGCGCCAGCAGCCAAGTCCCAGGGGTCAACCATGGCTACACCTTC; CDR3aa: CASSQVPGVNHGYTF
d_gene: NA; abundance: NA; v_gene: TRBV10-3; j_gene: TRBJ1-6; CDR3nt: TGTGCCATCAGTGGGGGGCTAACCTATAATTCACCCCTCCACTTT; CDR3aa: CAISGGLTYNSPLHF
d_gene: NA; abundance: NA; v_gene: TRBV11-1; j_gene: TRBJ2-7; CDR3nt: TGTGCCAGCAGCAACCGGGACTACGAGCAGTACTTC; CDR3aa: CASSNRDYEQYF
d_gene: TRBD2; abundance: NA; v_gene: TRBV4-3; j_gene: TRBJ2-7; CDR3nt: TGCGCCAGCAGCCGAGGGACTAGCGGTAACTACGAGCAGTACTTC; CDR3aa: CASSRGTSGNYEQYF
d_gene: NA; abundance: NA; v_gene: TRBV5-6; j_gene: TRBJ2-5; CDR3nt: TGTGCCAGCAGCTTGGTAGTGTTAGAGACCCAGTACTTC; CDR3aa: CASSLVVLETQYF
d_gene: TRBD2; abundance: once; v_gene: TRBV7-2; j_gene: TRBJ2-1; CDR3nt: TGTGCCAGCAGCTTAGACGGCCTAGCGGGAGTGAATGAGCAGTTCTTC; CDR3aa: CASSLDGLAGVNEQFF
d_gene: NA; abundance: once; v_gene: TRBV28; j_gene: TRBJ1-3; CDR3nt: TGTGCCAGCAGTTTTGGAGGTCTCTCCTCTGGAAACACCATATATTTT; CDR3aa: CASSFGGLSSGNTIYF
d_gene: NA; abundance: NA; v_gene: TRBV5-5; j_gene: TRBJ2-7; CDR3nt: TGTGCCAGCAGCCAAAACCCCGGACTAGGGGGCGAGCAGTACTTC; CDR3aa: CASSQNPGLGGEQYF
d_gene: NA; abundance: NA; v_gene: TRBV19; j_gene: TRBJ2-6; CDR3nt: TGTGCCAGTAGCTCCCGCTCTGGGGCCAACGTCCTGACTTTC; CDR3aa: CASSSRSGANVLTF
d_gene: NA; abundance: NA; v_gene: TRBV27; j_gene: TRBJ1-6; CDR3nt: TGTGCCAGCAGGAAAGTTAATTCACCCCTCCACTTT; CDR3aa: CASRKVNSPLHF
d_gene: NA; abundance: NA; v_gene: TRBV6-1; j_gene: TRBJ2-2; CDR3nt: TGTGCCAGCAGTGCTAGAAGTGACGGGGAGCTGTTTTTT; CDR3aa: CASSARSDGELFF
d_gene: TRBD1; abundance: NA; v_gene: TRBV7-2; j_gene: TRBJ2-4; CDR3nt: TGTGCCAGCAGCCCGGGACAGCTTAGGGGTGCACTAGCCAAAAACATTCAGTACTTC; CDR3aa: CASSPGQLRGALAKNIQYF
d_gene: TRBD1; abundance: NA; v_gene: TRBV5-1; j_gene: TRBJ2-1; CDR3nt: TGCGCCAGCAGCCCCACAGGGGGCCCCTACAATGAGCAGTTCTTC; CDR3aa: CASSPTGGPYNEQFF
d_gene: NA; abundance: NA; v_gene: TRBV18; j_gene: TRBJ2-7; CDR3nt: TGTGCCAGCTCACCCCGGGGGAACGAGCAGTACTTC; CDR3aa: CASSPRGNEQYF
d_gene: NA; abundance: NA; v_gene: TRBV7-2; j_gene: TRBJ2-3; CDR3nt: TGTGCCAGCAGCCTTAATACGCAGTATTTT; CDR3aa: CASSLNTQYF
d_gene: TRBD1; abundance: NA; v_gene: TRBV19; j_gene: TRBJ1-2; CDR3nt: TGTGCCAGTAGAACCGGGACAGGGACTAACTATGGCTACACCTTC; CDR3aa: CASRTGTGTNYGYTF
d_gene: NA; abundance: NA; v_gene: TRBV7-9; j_gene: TRBJ2-4; CDR3nt: TGTGCCAGCAGCCCAACAGGGGCCAAAAACATTCAGTACTTC; CDR3aa: CASSPTGAKNIQYF
d_gene: NA; abundance: NA; v_gene: TRBV4-2; j_gene: TRBJ1-6; CDR3nt: TGTGCCAGCAGCCAGGACGGATATAATTCACCCCTCCACTTT; CDR3aa: CASSQDGYNSPLHF
d_gene: NA; abundance: NA; v_gene: TRBV6-5; j_gene: TRBJ1-5; CDR3nt: TGTGCCAGCAGTTCGGGCAGGGGTCATCAGCCCCAGCATTTT; CDR3aa: CASSSGRGHQPQHF
d_gene: NA; abundance: NA; v_gene: TRBV18; j_gene: TRBJ1-1; CDR3nt: TGTGCCAGCTCAGGTGGACAGAACACTGAAGCTTTCTTT; CDR3aa: CASSGGQNTEAFF
d_gene: NA; abundance: NA; v_gene: TRBV18; j_gene: TRBJ2-3; CDR3nt: TGTGCCAGCTCACCACCCGGGACCACAGATACGCAGTATTTT; CDR3aa: CASSPPGTTDTQYF
d_gene: NA; abundance: NA; v_gene: TRBV18; j_gene: TRBJ2-3; CDR3nt: TGTGCCAGCTCACCGGAGAGGGGAGGCCCAGATACGCAGTATTTT; CDR3aa: CASSPERGGPDTQYF
d_gene: NA; abundance: NA; v_gene: TRBV9; j_gene: TRBJ2-7; CDR3nt: TGTGCCAGCAGCCCCCTACCCAACTCCTACGAGCAGTACTTC; CDR3aa: CASSPLPNSYEQYF
d_gene: NA; abundance: NA; v_gene: TRBV5-1; j_gene: TRBJ2-7; CDR3nt: TGCGCCAGCAGCTCCCACGACAGAGAATCCGAGCAGTACTTC; CDR3aa: CASSSHDRESEQYF
d_gene: TRBD1; abundance: NA; v_gene: TRBV9; j_gene: TRBJ1-2; CDR3nt: TGTGCCAGCAGCGTTACCGGGACAGGGGATGGCTACACCTTC; CDR3aa: CASSVTGTGDGYTF
d_gene: NA; abundance: NA; v_gene: TRBV30; j_gene: TRBJ2-5; CDR3nt: TGTGCCTGGAGTACCGGGACTCGGCAAGAGACCCAGTACTTC; CDR3aa: CAWSTGTRQETQYF
d_gene: NA; abundance: NA; v_gene: TRBV6-5; j_gene: TRBJ2-2; CDR3nt: TGTGCCAGCAGTCCACGGGTTTCCGGGGAGCTGTTTTTT; CDR3aa: CASSPRVSGELFF
d_gene: TRBD1; abundance: once; v_gene: TRBV5-1; j_gene: TRBJ2-7; CDR3nt: TGCGCCAGCAGCATGGGTGGGGGACAGCCTAGGGAGCAGTACTTC; CDR3aa: CASSMGGGQPREQYF
d_gene: NA; abundance: NA; v_gene: TRBV2; j_gene: TRBJ2-7; CDR3nt: TGTGCCACGGGGCGTAACTCCTACGAGCAGTACTTC; CDR3aa: CATGRNSYEQYF
d_gene: TRBD1; abundance: NA; v_gene: TRBV18; j_gene: TRBJ2-5; CDR3nt: TGTGCCAGCTCAGAGGCCTCGGGACAGCAAGAGACCCAGTACTTC; CDR3aa: CASSEASGQQETQYF
d_gene: TRBD2; abundance: NA; v_gene: TRBV29-1; j_gene: TRBJ2-1; CDR3nt: TGCAGCGTTGAAGGGACGGGAGGCAGCCCCAAGTTCTTC; CDR3aa: CSVEGTGGSPKFF
d_gene: NA; abundance: NA; v_gene: TRBV29-1; j_gene: TRBJ1-4; CDR3nt: TGCAGCGTTGGGCCCGCAACTAATGAAAAACTGTTTTTT; CDR3aa: CSVGPATNEKLFF
d_gene: NA; abundance: NA; v_gene: TRBV2; j_gene: TRBJ2-1; CDR3nt: TGTGCCAGCAGTGATGGTAGCCTGAGCTCCTACAATGAGCAGTTCTTC; CDR3aa: CASSDGSLSSYNEQFF
d_gene: NA; abundance: NA; v_gene: TRBV5-6; j_gene: TRBJ1-1; CDR3nt: TGTGCCAGCAGCTTGGGGCGCAGGATGAACACTGAAGCTTTCTTT; CDR3aa: CASSLGRRMNTEAFF
d_gene: NA; abundance: once; v_gene: TRBV11-3; j_gene: TRBJ2-7; CDR3nt: TGTGCCAGCAGCTTAGATCGGGGGTACGAGCAGTACTTC; CDR3aa: CASSLDRGYEQYF
d_gene: TRBD2; abundance: NA; v_gene: TRBV9; j_gene: TRBJ2-1; CDR3nt: TGTGCCAGCAGCAAGACTAGCGGTTCCTACAATGAGCAGTTCTTC; CDR3aa: CASSKTSGSYNEQFF
d_gene: NA; abundance: NA; v_gene: TRBV5-1; j_gene: TRBJ1-1; CDR3nt: TGCGCCAGCAGCGCGGGACGGAGGAACACTGAAGCTTTCTTT; CDR3aa: CASSAGRRNTEAFF
d_gene: TRBD1; abundance: NA; v_gene: TRBV11-2; j_gene: TRBJ2-1; CDR3nt: TGTGCCAGCAGCTTTGGGACAGACCACTACAATGAGCAGTTCTTC; CDR3aa: CASSFGTDHYNEQFF
d_gene: NA; abundance: NA; v_gene: TRBV27; j_gene: TRBJ2-3; CDR3nt: TGTGCCAGCAGTTTATCCTACGACGGCACAGATACGCAGTATTTT; CDR3aa: CASSLSYDGTDTQYF
d_gene: NA; abundance: NA; v_gene: TRBV7-3; j_gene: TRBJ1-1; CDR3nt: TGTGCCAGCAGCTCGTGGGGGGACACTGAAGCTTTCTTT; CDR3aa: CASSSWGDTEAFF
d_gene: TRBD1; abundance: NA; v_gene: TRBV7-2; j_gene: TRBJ1-1; CDR3nt: TGTGCCAGCAGCTTATTTGGGGGACAGGTGAACACTGAAGCTTTCTTT; CDR3aa: CASSLFGGQVNTEAFF
d_gene: NA; abundance: NA; v_gene: TRBV7-2; j_gene: TRBJ1-1; CDR3nt: TGTGCCAGCAGCACAACAGGCGCCTCGGGCACTGAAGCTTTCTTT; CDR3aa: CASSTTGASGTEAFF
d_gene: TRBD1; abundance: once; v_gene: TRBV5-5; j_gene: TRBJ1-3; CDR3nt: TGTGCCAGCAGCTCCGATCCTACAGGGGAATCTGGAAACACCATATATTTT; CDR3aa: CASSSDPTGESGNTIYF
d_gene: TRBD2; abundance: NA; v_gene: TRBV5-1; j_gene: TRBJ2-4; CDR3nt: TGCGCCAGCAGCGCAGGGACTAGCAGCAACATTCAGTACTTC; CDR3aa: CASSAGTSSNIQYF
d_gene: NA; abundance: NA; v_gene: TRBV18; j_gene: TRBJ2-1; CDR3nt: TGTGCCAGCTCACCACGGCAGGAAGTGGTGTCCTACAATGAGCAGTTCTTC; CDR3aa: CASSPRQEVVSYNEQFF